This T cell receptor (beta chain) was obtained from a study of T-cell memory formation after mild COVID-19. Whole-study findings and limits: A second wave expanding day 15 to 37 was CD4+-biased; contracting clones were balanced. A second wave of clones peaked on day 37, and their SARS-CoV-2 specificity went unconfirmed.

Constant-segment primers served in 5'RACE that generated TCR alpha and TCR beta cDNA libraries bearing sample barcodes and UMIs. TCRdb independently ran MiXCR on the 5' RACE reads; one entry per CDR3 protein. The sample consists of 350,000 or so distinct CDR3 sequences, around a fifth of them appearing once. Losses at the gene ends were 6 bases for V and 10 bases for J; bases not matched to a gene: 7. Germline V gene sequence: CDR1 MNHEY, CDR2 SMNVEV (reference sequence). The CDR3 sequence is 14 residues long. This clonotype was detected ten times or more. Its antigen is unidentified. The V call is TRBV27, the J call TRBJ1-6; 9 bases agree with TRBD1. The receptor was isolated from an adult woman who had mild COVID-19 (a few samples of this study predate the infection). Cell type and time point are not known. Sequencing was carried out using PBMCs or a T cell subset sorted from them (not recorded which). CDR3 sequence reads: CASSSGTGRSPLHF. CDR3 DNA: TGTGCCAGCAGCTCCGGGACAGGGAGGTCACCCCTCCACTTT.